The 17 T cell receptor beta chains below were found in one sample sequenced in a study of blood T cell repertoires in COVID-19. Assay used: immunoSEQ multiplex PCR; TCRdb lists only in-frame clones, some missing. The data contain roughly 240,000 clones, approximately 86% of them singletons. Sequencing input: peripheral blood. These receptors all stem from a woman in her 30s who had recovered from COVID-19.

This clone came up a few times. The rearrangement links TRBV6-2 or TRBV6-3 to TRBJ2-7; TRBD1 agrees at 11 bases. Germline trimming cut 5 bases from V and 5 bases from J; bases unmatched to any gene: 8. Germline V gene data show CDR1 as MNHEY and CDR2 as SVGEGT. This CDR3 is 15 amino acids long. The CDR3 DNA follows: TGTGCCAGCAGTCCGGGGACAGGGGGAGAGGACGAGCAGTACTTC. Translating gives CASSPGTGGEDEQYF.

The CDR3 DNA is TGTGCTAGTGGCGGACAGGGACTCTACGAGCAGTACTTC. As protein: CASGGQGLYEQYF. The genes are TRBV12-5 and TRBJ2-7, with 8 bases aligning to TRBD1. The CDR3 spans 13 residues. J lost 3 bases, V lost 6 bases, and 4 bases had no gene match. The V gene's germline CDR1 is LGHNT and CDR2 FRNRAP.

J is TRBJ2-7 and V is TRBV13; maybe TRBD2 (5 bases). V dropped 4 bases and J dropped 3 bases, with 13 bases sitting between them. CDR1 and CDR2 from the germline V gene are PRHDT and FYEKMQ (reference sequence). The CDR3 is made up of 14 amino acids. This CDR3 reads CASSSNALGYEQYF. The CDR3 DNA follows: TGTGCCAGCAGCTCTAACGCACTAGGCTACGAGCAGTACTTC.

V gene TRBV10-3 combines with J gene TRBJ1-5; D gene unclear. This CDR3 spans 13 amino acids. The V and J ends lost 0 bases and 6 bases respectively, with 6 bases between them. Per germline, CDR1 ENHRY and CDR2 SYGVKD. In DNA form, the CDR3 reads TGTGCCATCAGTGAGTCATGGAGTCAGCCCCAGCATTTT. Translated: CAISESWSQPQHF.

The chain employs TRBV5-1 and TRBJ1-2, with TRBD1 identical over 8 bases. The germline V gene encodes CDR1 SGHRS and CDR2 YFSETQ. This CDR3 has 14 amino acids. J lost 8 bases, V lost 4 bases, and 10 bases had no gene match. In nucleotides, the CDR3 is TGCGCCAGCAGCCCCTATGGACAGGGAGAAGGCTACACCTTC. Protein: CASSPYGQGEGYTF.

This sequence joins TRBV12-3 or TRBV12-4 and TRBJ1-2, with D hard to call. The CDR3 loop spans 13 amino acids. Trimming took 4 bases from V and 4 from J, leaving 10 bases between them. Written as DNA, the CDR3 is TGTGCCAGCAGTTCGCGGATTATCTATGGCTACACCTTC. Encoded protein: CASSSRIIYGYTF.

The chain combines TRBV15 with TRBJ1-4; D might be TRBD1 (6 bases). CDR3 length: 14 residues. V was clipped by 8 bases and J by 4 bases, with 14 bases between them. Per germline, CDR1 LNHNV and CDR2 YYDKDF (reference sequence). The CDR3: CATALGHRNEKLFF. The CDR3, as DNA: TGTGCCACCGCCCTGGGACACCGTAATGAAAAACTGTTTTTT. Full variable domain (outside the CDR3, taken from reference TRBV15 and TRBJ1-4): DAMVIQNPRYQVTQFGKPVTLSCSQTLNHNVMYWYQQKSSQAPKLLFHYYDKDFNNEADTPDNFQSRRPNTSFCFLDIRSPGLGDTAMYLCATALGHRNEKLFFGSGTQLSVL.

The CDR3 spells CATSRDVAYEQYF. In DNA, the CDR3 is TGTGCCACCAGCAGAGATGTAGCCTACGAGCAGTACTTC. The chain uses TRBV15 and TRBJ2-7; D is ambiguous. The V and J ends lost 0 bases and 2 bases respectively, with 5 bases between them. Germline CDR1 LNHNV, CDR2 YYDKDF (reference sequence). The CDR3 has 13 amino acids.

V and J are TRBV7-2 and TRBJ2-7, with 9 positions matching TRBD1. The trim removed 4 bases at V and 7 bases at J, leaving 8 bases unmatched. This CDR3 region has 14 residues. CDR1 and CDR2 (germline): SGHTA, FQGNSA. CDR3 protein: CASSSYRGPREQYF. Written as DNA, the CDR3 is TGTGCCAGCAGCTCCTACAGGGGGCCTAGGGAGCAGTACTTC.

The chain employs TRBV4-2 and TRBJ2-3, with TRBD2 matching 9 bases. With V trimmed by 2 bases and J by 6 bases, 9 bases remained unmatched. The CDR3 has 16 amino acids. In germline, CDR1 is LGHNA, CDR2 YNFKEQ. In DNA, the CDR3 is TGTGCCAGCAGCCAAAATAGCGGGGGCCTTCGGGATACGCAGTATTTT. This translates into CASSQNSGGLRDTQYF.

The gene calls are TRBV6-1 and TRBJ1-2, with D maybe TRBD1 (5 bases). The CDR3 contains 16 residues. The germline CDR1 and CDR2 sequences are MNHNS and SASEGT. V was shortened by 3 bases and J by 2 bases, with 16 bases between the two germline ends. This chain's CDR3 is CASSDERGVRNYGYTF. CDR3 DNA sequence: TGTGCCAGCAGTGATGAGCGGGGGGTACGCAACTATGGCTACACCTTC.

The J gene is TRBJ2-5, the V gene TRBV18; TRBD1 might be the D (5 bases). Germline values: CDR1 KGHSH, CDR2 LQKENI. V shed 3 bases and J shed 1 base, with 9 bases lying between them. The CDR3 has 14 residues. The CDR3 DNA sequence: TGTGCCAGCTCACCCATGACAGTCCAAGAGACCCAGTACTTC. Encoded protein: CASSPMTVQETQYF.

The CDR3 here is CASSIDRGIGQPQHF. For the CDR3, the DNA is TGTGCCAGTAGTATAGATCGGGGGATAGGCCAGCCCCAGCATTTT. The chain links TRBV19 to TRBJ1-5; D might be TRBD1 (5 bases). Trimming took off 0 bases at V and 7 bases at J, with 13 bases between the two ends. The CDR3 extends over 15 amino acids. The germline gives CDR1 LNHDA, CDR2 SQIVND (reference sequence).

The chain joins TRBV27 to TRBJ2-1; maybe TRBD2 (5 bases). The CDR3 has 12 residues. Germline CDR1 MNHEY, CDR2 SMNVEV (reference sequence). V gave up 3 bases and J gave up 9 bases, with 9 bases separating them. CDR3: CASSLAEGEQFF. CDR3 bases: TGTGCCAGCAGTTTGGCAGAGGGTGAGCAGTTCTTC.

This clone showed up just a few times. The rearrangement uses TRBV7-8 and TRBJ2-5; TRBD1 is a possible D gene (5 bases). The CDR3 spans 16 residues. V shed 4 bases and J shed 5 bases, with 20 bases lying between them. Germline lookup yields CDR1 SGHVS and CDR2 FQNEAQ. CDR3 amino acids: CASSSIRSGLRETQYF. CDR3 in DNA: TGTGCCAGCAGCTCGATCCGTTCAGGGCTGAGGGAGACCCAGTACTTC.

CDR3 bases: TGTGCCAGCTCACCACGAGCAAGCAATAACTATGGCTACACCTTC. Translation: CASSPRASNNYGYTF. J is TRBJ1-2 and V is TRBV18; D is undetermined. Trimming removed 1 base from V and 1 base from J, with 10 bases in between. Germline CDR1 is KGHSH and CDR2 is LQKENI. The CDR3 runs to 15 residues.

CDR3 amino acids: CASSLSRVGTEQYF. DNA of the CDR3: TGTGCCAGCAGTTTAAGCAGGGTGGGAACCGAGCAGTACTTC. The chain couples TRBV27 to TRBJ2-7, with D maybe TRBD1 (5 bases). The germline gives CDR1 MNHEY, CDR2 SMNVEV (reference sequence). V lost 2 bases and J lost 6, with 14 bases in between. The CDR3 has 14 amino acids.